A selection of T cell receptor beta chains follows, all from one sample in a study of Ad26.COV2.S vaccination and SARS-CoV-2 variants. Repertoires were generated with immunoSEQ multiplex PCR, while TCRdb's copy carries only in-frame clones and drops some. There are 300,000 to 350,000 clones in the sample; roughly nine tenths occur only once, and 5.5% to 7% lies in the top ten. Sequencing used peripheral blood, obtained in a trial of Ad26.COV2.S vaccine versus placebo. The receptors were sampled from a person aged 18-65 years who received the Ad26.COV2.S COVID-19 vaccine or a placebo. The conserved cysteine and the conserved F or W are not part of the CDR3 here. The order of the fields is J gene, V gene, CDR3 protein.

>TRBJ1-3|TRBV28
ASSFSVAGGNTIY
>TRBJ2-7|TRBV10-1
ASSDPGQGLYEQY
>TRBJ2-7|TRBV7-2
ASSSTGGASYEQY
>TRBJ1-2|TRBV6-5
ASSYSRGAPYGYT
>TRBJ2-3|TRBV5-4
ATSHPTTDTQY
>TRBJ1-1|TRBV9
ASSESLNTEAF
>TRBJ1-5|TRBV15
ATSREYLVEGKDQPQH
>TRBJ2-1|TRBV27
ASSPITGTGVNNEQF
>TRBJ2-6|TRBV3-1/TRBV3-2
ASSRQLSGANVLT
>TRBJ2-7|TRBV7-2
ASSLASGTSISYEQY
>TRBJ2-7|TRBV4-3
ASSPGTGFYEQY
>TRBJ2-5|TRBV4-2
ASSQDDGETQY
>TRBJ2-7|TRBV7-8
ASSLTRTFETYEQY
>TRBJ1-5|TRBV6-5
ASRGTGLTPQH
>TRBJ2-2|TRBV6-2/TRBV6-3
ASSYGQMNTGELF
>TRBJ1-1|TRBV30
AWRAGDYQAF
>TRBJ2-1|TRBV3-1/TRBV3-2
ASSQRYGTDYNEQF
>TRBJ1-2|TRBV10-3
AISETMEGSYGYT
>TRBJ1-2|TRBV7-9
ASSLGEQSGWGYT
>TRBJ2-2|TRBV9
ASSVQLSGSGELF
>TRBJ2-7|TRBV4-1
ASSLARQGTVYEQY
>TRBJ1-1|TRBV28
ASSLLQANTEAF
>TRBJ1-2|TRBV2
ASSEARQSYGYT
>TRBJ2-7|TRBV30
AWRYGTSGSLTYEQY
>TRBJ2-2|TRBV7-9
ASSFGRTGEPNTGELF
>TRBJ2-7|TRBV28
ASSPLGGGRLHEQY
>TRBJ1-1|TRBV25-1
ASKTQGLNTEAF
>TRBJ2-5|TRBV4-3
ASSQDSSLAGGSNQETQY